What follows is one TCR beta chain and its context. This specimen comes from a study of blood T cell repertoires in COVID-19. Data came from immunoSEQ multiplex PCR; TCRdb stores just in-frame clones and leaves some out. The sample comprises about 220,000 clones, over 70% of which are singletons, and about 7.2% rests with the top ten. The TCR was taken from a woman in her 70s with acute or convalescent COVID-19. The sample consisted of peripheral blood.

The CDR3 sequence: CSVRGVGPYNEQFF. CDR3 nucleotides: TGCAGCGTCCGGGGGGTCGGACCCTACAATGAGCAGTTCTTC. The rearrangement links TRBV29-1 to TRBJ2-1, with 7 bases aligning to TRBD2. The CDR3 sequence is 14 residues long. V was clipped by 6 bases and J by 2 bases; unmatched bases: 7. Germline loops: CDR1 SQVTM, CDR2 ANQGSEA.